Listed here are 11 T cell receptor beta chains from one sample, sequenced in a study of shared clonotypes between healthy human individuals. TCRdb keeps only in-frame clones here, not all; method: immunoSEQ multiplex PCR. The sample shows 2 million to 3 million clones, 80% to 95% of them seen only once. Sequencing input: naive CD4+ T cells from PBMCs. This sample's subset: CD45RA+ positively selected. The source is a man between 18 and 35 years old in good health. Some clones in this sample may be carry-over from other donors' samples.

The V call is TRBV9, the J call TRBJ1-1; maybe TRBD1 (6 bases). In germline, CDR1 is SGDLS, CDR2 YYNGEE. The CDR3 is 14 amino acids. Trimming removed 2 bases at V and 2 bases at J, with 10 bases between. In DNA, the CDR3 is TGTGCCAGCAGCGTTACGGACAGTAACACTGAAGCTTTCTTT. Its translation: CASSVTDSNTEAFF. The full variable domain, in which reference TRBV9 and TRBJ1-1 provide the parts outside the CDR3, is DSGVTQTPKHLITATGQRVTLRCSPRSGDLSVYWYQQSLDQGLQFLIQYYNGEERAKGNILERFSAQQFPDLHSELNLSSLELGDSALYFCASSVTDSNTEAFFGQGTRLTVV.

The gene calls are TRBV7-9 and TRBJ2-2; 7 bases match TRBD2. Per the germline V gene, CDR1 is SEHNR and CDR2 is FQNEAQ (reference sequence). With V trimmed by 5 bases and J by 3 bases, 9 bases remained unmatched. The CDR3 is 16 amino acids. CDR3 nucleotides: TGTGCCAGCAGCCGTGGGCTAGCGGAGCACACCGGGGAGCTGTTTTTT. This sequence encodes CASSRGLAEHTGELFF.

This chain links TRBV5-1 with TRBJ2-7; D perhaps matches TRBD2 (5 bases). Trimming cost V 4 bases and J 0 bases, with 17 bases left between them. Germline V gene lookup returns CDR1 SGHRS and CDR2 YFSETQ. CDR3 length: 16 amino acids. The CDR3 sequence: CASSEPTGIHSYEQYF. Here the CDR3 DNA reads TGCGCCAGCAGCGAACCTACCGGGATTCACTCCTACGAGCAGTACTTC.

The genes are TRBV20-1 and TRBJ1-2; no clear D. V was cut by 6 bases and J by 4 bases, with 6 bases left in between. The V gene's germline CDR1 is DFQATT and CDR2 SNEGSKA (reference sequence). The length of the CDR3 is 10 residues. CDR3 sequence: CSAPAYGYTF. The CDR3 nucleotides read TGCAGTGCGCCCGCCTATGGCTACACCTTC.

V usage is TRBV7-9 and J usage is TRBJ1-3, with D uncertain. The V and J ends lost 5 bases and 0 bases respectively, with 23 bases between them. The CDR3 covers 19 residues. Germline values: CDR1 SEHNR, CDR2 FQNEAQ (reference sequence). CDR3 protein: CASSPTPGPITFSGNTIYF. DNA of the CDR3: TGTGCCAGCAGCCCTACACCGGGTCCTATAACCTTCTCTGGAAACACCATATATTTT.

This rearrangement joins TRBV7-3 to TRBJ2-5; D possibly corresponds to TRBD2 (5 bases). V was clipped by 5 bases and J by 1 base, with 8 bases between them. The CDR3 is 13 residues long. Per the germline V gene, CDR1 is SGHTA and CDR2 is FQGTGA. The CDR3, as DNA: TGTGCCAGCAGCATAAGCGGCCAAGAGACCCAGTACTTC. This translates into CASSISGQETQYF.

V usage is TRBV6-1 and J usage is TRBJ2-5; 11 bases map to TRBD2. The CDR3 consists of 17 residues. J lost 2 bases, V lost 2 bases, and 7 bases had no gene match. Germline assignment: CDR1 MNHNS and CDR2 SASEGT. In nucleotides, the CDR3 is TGTGCCAGCAGTGAAAGGCTAGCGGGAGGAACACAAGAGACCCAGTACTTC. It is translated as CASSERLAGGTQETQYF.

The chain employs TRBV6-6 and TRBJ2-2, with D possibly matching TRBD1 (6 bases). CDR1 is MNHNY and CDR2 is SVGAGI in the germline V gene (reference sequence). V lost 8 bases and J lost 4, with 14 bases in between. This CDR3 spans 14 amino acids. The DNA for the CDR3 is TGTGCCAGCTCCGCCTTACAGGGCACCGGGGAGCTGTTTTTT. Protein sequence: CASSALQGTGELFF.

The CDR3 DNA is TGCGCCAGCAGCACCAGTTGGAGGGATGAGCAGTTCTTC. Its protein product is CASSTSWRDEQFF. J is TRBJ2-1 and V is TRBV5-1, with D perhaps matching TRBD2 (6 bases). V lost 4 bases and J 8 bases, leaving 13 bases between the germline ends. CDR1 and CDR2 from the germline V gene are SGHRS and YFSETQ. CDR3 length equals 13 residues.

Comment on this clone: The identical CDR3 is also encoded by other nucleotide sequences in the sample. The CDR3 sequence is CATSTGQSYGYTF. DNA of the CDR3: TGTGCCACCAGCACGGGACAGTCCTATGGCTACACCTTC. The chain links TRBV15 to TRBJ1-2, with 7 bases that match TRBD1. Trimming took 4 bases from V and 4 from J; bases not matched to a gene: 3. The CDR3 is 13 amino acids. The germline V gene has CDR1 LNHNV and CDR2 YYDKDF (reference sequence).

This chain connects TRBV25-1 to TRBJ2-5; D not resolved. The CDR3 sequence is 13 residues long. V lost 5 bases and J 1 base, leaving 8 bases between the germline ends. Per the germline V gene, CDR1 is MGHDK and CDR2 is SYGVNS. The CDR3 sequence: CASSWASQETQYF. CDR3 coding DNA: TGTGCCAGCAGTTGGGCCAGCCAAGAGACCCAGTACTTC.